This T cell receptor beta chain comes out of a study of blood T cell repertoires in COVID-19. At the level of the study: Samples came from the United States, Italy and Spain, spanning acute and convalescent COVID-19. T cells, B-cell-depleted T cells, or PBMCs supplied cDNA or gDNA.

Trimming at V came to 6 bases and at J to 4 bases, leaving 5 bases not matched to a gene. Germline V CDR1 and CDR2: KGHDR, SFDVKD. The CDR3 extends over 16 amino acids. The method was immunoSEQ multiplex PCR; TCRdb's version includes in-frame clones alone and lacks a portion of them. The top ten hold 1.8% of the sample, which has more than 200,000 clones, approximately 84% seen once. Recruitment covered 25 or so US areas and drew participants whose ages spanned roughly 18 to 100 years. Cohort 3 recovery required two negative PCRs, clearance, or symptom resolution. The rearrangement links TRBV24-1 to TRBJ2-6; 10 bases line up with TRBD1. This clonotype was sampled from a man between 60 and 75 years old who had recovered from COVID-19. The sequenced material came from PBMCs or T cells enriched from blood (not recorded which). The CDR3 loop is CATSPGTGAGANVLTF. CDR3 DNA sequence: TGTGCCACCAGTCCCGGGACAGGGGCCGGGGCCAACGTCCTGACTTTC.